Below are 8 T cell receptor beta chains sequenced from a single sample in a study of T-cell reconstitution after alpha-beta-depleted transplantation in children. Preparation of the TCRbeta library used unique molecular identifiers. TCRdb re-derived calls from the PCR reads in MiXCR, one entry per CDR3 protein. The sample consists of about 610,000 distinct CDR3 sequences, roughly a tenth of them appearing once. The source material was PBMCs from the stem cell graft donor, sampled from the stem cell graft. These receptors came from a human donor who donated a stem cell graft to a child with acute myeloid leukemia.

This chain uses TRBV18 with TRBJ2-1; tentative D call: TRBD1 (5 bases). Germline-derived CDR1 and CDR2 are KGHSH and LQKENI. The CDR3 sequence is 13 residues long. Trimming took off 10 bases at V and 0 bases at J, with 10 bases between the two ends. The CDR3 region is CAIRQSSYNEQFF. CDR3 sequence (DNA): TGTGCCATTCGACAGAGCTCCTACAATGAGCAGTTCTTC.

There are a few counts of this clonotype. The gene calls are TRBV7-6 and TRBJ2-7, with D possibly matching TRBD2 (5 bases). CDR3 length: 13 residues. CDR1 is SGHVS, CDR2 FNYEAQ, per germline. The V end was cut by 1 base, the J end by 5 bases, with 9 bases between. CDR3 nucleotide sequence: TGTGCCAGCAGCTTAGTCTGGGGAGACGAGCAGTACTTC. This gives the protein CASSLVWGDEQYF.

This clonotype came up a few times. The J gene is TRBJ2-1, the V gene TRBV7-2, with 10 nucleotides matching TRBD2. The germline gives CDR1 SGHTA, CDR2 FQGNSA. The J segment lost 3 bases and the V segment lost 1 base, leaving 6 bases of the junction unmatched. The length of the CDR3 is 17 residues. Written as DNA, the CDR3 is TGTGCCAGCAGCTTAGTTGGACTAGCGGCTTTCTACAATGAGCAGTTCTTC. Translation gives CASSLVGLAAFYNEQFF.

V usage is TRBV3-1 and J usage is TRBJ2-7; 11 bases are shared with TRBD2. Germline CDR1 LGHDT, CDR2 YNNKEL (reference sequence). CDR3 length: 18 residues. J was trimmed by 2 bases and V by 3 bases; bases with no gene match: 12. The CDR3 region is CASSHGTSGGVPPYEQYF. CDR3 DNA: TGTGCCAGCAGCCACGGGACTAGCGGAGGGGTCCCACCCTACGAGCAGTACTTC.

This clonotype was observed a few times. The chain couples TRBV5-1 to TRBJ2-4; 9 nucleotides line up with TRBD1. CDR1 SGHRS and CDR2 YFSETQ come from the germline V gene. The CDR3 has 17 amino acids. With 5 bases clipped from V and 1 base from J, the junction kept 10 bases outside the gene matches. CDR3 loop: CASREWGTGNAKNIQYF. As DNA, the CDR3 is TGCGCCAGCAGGGAATGGGGGACAGGGAACGCCAAAAACATTCAGTACTTC.

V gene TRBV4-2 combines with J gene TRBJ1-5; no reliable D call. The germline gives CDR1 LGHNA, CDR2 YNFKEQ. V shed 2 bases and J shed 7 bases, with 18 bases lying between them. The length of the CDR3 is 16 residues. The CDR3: CASSQRGIREDQPQHF. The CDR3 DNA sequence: TGTGCCAGCAGCCAACGGGGTATCCGGGAGGACCAGCCCCAGCATTTT.

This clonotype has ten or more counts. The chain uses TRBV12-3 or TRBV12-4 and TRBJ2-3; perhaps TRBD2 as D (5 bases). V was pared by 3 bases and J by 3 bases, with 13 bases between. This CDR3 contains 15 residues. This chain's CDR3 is CASSFGGSSTDTQYF. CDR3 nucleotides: TGTGCCAGCAGTTTTGGTGGGAGCAGTACAGATACGCAGTATTTT.

CDR3 coding DNA: TGTGCCACCAGTGATTCCCGGATATTCTACAATGAGCAGTTCTTC. This translates into CATSDSRIFYNEQFF. The chain couples TRBV24-1 to TRBJ2-1; D uncertain. Trimming took off 2 bases at V and 3 bases at J, with 10 bases between the two ends. Germline CDR1 and CDR2: KGHDR and SFDVKD. The CDR3 runs 15 residues.